The 14 T cell receptor beta chains below were found in one sample sequenced in a study of cytomegalovirus exposure and HLA in healthy donors. The PCR employed 60 Vbeta primers together with 13 Jbeta primers. Clones were read by immunoSEQ multiplex PCR, and TCRdb kept only the in-frame ones, dropping some. The sample has 150,000 or so clones; over 65% are singletons. The sequencing sample was made of PBMCs. The receptor source for this set is a man in his late teens or twenties in good health and CMV-seropositive.

This chain uses TRBV5-1 with TRBJ1-1; D is unclear. This CDR3 has 13 residues. Germline CDR1 is SGHRS and CDR2 is YFSETQ. Trimming shortened V by 1 base and J by 1 base, and 5 bases separated the two germline ends. CDR3 protein: CASSLSTNTEAFF. The CDR3 nucleotides are TGCGCCAGCAGCTTGTCTACGAACACTGAAGCTTTCTTT.

The J gene is TRBJ1-2, the V gene TRBV18; 8 nucleotides agree with TRBD1. Trimming at V came to 5 bases and at J to 2 bases, leaving 7 bases not matched to a gene. Germline V gives CDR1 KGHSH, CDR2 LQKENI. This CDR3 is built from 15 residues. The CDR3 sequence: CASSSRTGTNYGYTF. DNA for the CDR3: TGTGCCAGCTCATCCCGGACAGGGACAAACTATGGCTACACCTTC. The whole variable domain, remainder taken from reference TRBV18 and TRBJ1-2, is NAGVMQNPRHLVRRRGQEARLRCSPMKGHSHVYWYRQLPEEGLKFMVYLQKENIIDESGMPKERFSAEFPKEGPSILRIQQVVRGDSAAYFCASSSRTGTNYGYTFGSGTRLTVV.

This chain uses TRBV7-8 with TRBJ2-2; the D is unclear. The CDR3 spans 14 residues. CDR1 SGHVS and CDR2 FQNEAQ come from the germline V gene. V gave up 1 base and J gave up 5 bases, with 8 bases separating them. DNA for the CDR3: TGTGCCAGCAGCTTAGTCGGGTTTACCGGGGAGCTGTTTTTT. Translation: CASSLVGFTGELFF.

This clone has just a few counts. CDR3 coding DNA: TGTGCCTGGGAGCGGGAGGGCTACAATGAGCAGTTCTTC. Translating gives CAWEREGYNEQFF. The chain combines TRBV30 with TRBJ2-1; TRBD2 agrees at 10 bases. The CDR3 extends over 13 amino acids. From germline, CDR1 is GTSNPN and CDR2 SVGIG (reference sequence). The ends lost 5 bases at V and 3 bases at J; junction bases unmatched: 1. Combining the CDR3 with reference TRBV30 and TRBJ2-1 gives the whole variable domain SQTIHQWPATLVQPVGSPLSLECTVEGTSNPNLYWYRQAAGRGLQLLFYSVGIGQISSEVPQNLSASRPQDRQFILSSKKLLLSDSGFYLCAWEREGYNEQFFGPGTRLTVL.

The V call is TRBV28, the J call TRBJ2-5; 9 nucleotides line up with TRBD1. Unmatched junction bases numbered 14, after V lost 7 bases and J lost 5 bases. The CDR3 covers 16 residues. Germline V gene data show CDR1 as MDHEN and CDR2 as SYDVKM. CDR3 loop: CASTRGTGGLSETQYF. For the CDR3, the DNA is TGTGCCAGCACCCGAGGAACAGGGGGCTTGTCGGAGACCCAGTACTTC.

This chain links TRBV30 with TRBJ1-6; D gene ambiguous. The CDR3 length is 11 residues. Looked up from germline, CDR1 is GTSNPN and CDR2 is SVGIG (reference sequence). Trimming took off 5 bases at V and 10 bases at J, with 9 bases between the two ends. The CDR3 coding sequence is TGTGCCTGGGAAGAGAGATCACCCCTCCACTTT. Translation gives CAWEERSPLHF.

The gene calls are TRBV30 and TRBJ2-3; the match to TRBD2 covers 9 bases. Germline V gives CDR1 GTSNPN, CDR2 SVGIG (reference sequence). The CDR3 extends over 15 amino acids. V was clipped by 0 bases and J by 8 bases; unmatched bases: 9. DNA for the CDR3: TGTGCCTGGAGTGTAGGTCTAGCGGGGCTTTCTACGCAGTATTTT. Its protein product is CAWSVGLAGLSTQYF.

The rearrangement joins TRBV29-1 to TRBJ2-7, with TRBD1 as a possible D gene (6 bases). Trimming took 6 bases from V and 6 from J, leaving 15 bases between them. In germline, CDR1 is SQVTM, CDR2 ANQGSEA. CDR3 length: 12 residues. The CDR3 is CSVLTGMGEQYV. The CDR3 DNA is TGCAGCGTCCTCACAGGGATGGGCGAGCAGTACGTC.

The J gene is TRBJ1-4, the V gene TRBV19; a possible D gene is TRBD1 (5 bases). The CDR3 spans 15 residues. V was pared by 5 bases and J by 7 bases, with 17 bases between. In germline, CDR1 is LNHDA, CDR2 SQIVND (reference sequence). In nucleotides, the CDR3 is TGTGCCAGTAGTCCCGGGGAGGGACGGGGTGAAAAACTGTTTTTT. Its translation is CASSPGEGRGEKLFF.

The chain employs TRBV7-2 and TRBJ1-1; D perhaps matches TRBD1 (5 bases). Between the trimmed V and J ends, which lost 4 bases and 5 bases, there was a span of 11 bases. CDR1 is SGHTA, CDR2 FQGNSA, per germline. CDR3 length: 13 amino acids. The CDR3 sequence: CASSSGRGTEAFF. The DNA for the CDR3 is TGTGCCAGCAGCTCCGGACGGGGGACTGAAGCTTTCTTT.

The gene calls are TRBV7-3 and TRBJ2-6, with D possibly matching TRBD2 (5 bases). The CDR3 spans 14 residues. Looked up from germline, CDR1 is SGHTA and CDR2 is FQGTGA. Trimming stripped 4 bases from V and 1 base from J, with 5 bases between. CDR3 sequence reads: CASSSGSGANVLTF. The CDR3 DNA reads TGTGCCAGCAGCTCGGGATCTGGGGCCAACGTCCTGACTTTC.

This clone appeared once. J is TRBJ1-1 and V is TRBV28, with D possibly matching TRBD1 (5 bases). Trimming took 7 bases from V and 1 from J, leaving 19 bases between them. This CDR3 is built from 16 residues. Germline values: CDR1 MDHEN, CDR2 SYDVKM. CDR3 nucleotide sequence: TGTGCCAGCACCCTACCCGGGAGGGGCGGGAACACTGAAGCTTTCTTT. Its translation: CASTLPGRGGNTEAFF. The entire variable domain, with the rest obtained from reference TRBV28 and TRBJ1-1, is as follows: DVKVTQSSRYLVKRTGEKVFLECVQDMDHENMFWYRQDPGLGLRLIYFSYDVKMKEKGDIPEGYSVSREKKERFSLILESASTNQTSMYLCASTLPGRGGNTEAFFGQGTRLTVV.

This clone was seen more than once but under ten times. The chain is built from TRBV2 and TRBJ2-6; 7 bases align to TRBD1. Germline values: CDR1 SNHLY, CDR2 FYNNEI. This CDR3 comprises 18 residues. V lost 4 bases, J lost 3 bases, and 12 bases stayed unmatched. The CDR3: CASSGPGQIVGGANVLTF. The CDR3 bases are TGTGCCAGCAGTGGGCCGGGACAGATAGTGGGTGGGGCCAACGTCCTGACTTTC.

The V gene is TRBV6-1, the J gene TRBJ2-7, with TRBD1 matching 7 bases. The CDR3 runs 13 residues. The junction had 11 bases not matched to a gene; V was cut back by 10 bases and J by 5 bases. The germline V gene has CDR1 MNHNS and CDR2 SASEGT. Here the CDR3 DNA reads TGTGCCACCGCGACCGGGACAGTCCACGAGCAGTACGTC. It yields the protein CATATGTVHEQYV.